This T cell receptor (beta chain) stems from a study of shared clonotypes between healthy human individuals. In the study overall: There were three CD4 naive, three CD4 memory, two CD8 naive and one CD8 memory plates per donor.

CDR1 MGHRA and CDR2 YSYEKL come from the germline V gene. This CDR3 spans 16 amino acids. Trimming at V came to 1 base and at J to 7 bases, leaving 9 bases not matched to a gene. TCRdb's copy holds only in-frame clones and misses some; the assay was immunoSEQ multiplex PCR. The sample has more than 2 million clones; approximately 94% are singletons. The rearrangement joins TRBV4-1 to TRBJ2-1; 8 bases are shared with TRBD2. The receptor's source is a man aged 18 to 35 in good health. Sequenced material: naive CD4+ T cells sorted from blood. The subset here: CD45RA+ positively selected. The CDR3 protein is CASSQGTSHGRNEQFF. CDR3 in DNA: TGCGCCAGCAGCCAAGGGACTAGCCATGGACGGAATGAGCAGTTCTTC.